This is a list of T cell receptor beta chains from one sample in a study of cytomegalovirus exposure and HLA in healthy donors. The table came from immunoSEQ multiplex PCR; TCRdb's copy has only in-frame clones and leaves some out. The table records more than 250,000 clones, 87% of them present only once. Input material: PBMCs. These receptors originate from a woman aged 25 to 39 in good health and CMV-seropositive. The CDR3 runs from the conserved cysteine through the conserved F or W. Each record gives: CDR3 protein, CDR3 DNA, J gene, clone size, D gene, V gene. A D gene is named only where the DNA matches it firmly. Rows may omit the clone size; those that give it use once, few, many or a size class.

CASSVYAAGELFF TGTGCCAGCAGCGTATACGCCGCCGGGGAGCTGTTTTTT TRBJ2-2 - - TRBV9
CASSPRAESDGYTF TGCGCCAGCAGCCCAAGGGCAGAATCGGATGGCTACACCTTC TRBJ1-2 - - TRBV5-1
CASSGISYEQYF TGTGCCAGCAGCGGAATAAGCTACGAGCAGTACTTC TRBJ2-7 - - TRBV9
CASNTNTGELFF TGCGCCAGCAACACAAACACCGGGGAGCTGTTTTTT TRBJ2-2 - - TRBV5-1
CASSQELQGYNEQFF TGTGCCAGCAGCCAAGAACTACAGGGCTACAATGAGCAGTTCTTC TRBJ2-1 - - TRBV4-2
CASSQGIVYEQYF TGCGCCAGCAGCCAGGGGATCGTCTACGAGCAGTACTTC TRBJ2-7 - - TRBV4-1
CASSRPWGSAGELFF TGTGCCAGCAGCCGTCCCTGGGGCAGCGCCGGGGAGCTGTTTTTT TRBJ2-2 - - TRBV28
CASSEARGNTIYF TGTGCCAGCAGTGAAGCCCGTGGAAACACCATATATTTT TRBJ1-3 few - TRBV2
CASSERAVPYNEQFF TGTGCCAGCAGTGAACGGGCTGTCCCTTACAATGAGCAGTTCTTC TRBJ2-1 - - TRBV2
CASSQRALANEQFF TGTGCCAGCAGCCAGAGGGCATTAGCCAATGAGCAGTTCTTC TRBJ2-1 - - TRBV14
CASSLWTGSTDTQYF TGTGCCAGCAGTTTATGGACAGGGAGCACAGATACGCAGTATTTT TRBJ2-3 - TRBD1 TRBV27
CASSQDLRGKGPLHF TGCGCCAGCAGCCAAGATTTGAGAGGCAAGGGACCCCTCCACTTT TRBJ1-6 - - TRBV4-3
CASSNDRGRYGYTF TGTGCCAGCAGCAACGACAGGGGGAGATACGGCTACACCTTC TRBJ1-2 - TRBD1 TRBV5-6
CSALDGAEAFF TGCAGTGCCCTGGATGGAGCTGAAGCTTTCTTT TRBJ1-1 - - TRBV20-1
CASSPRGGATKNIQYF TGTGCCAGCAGTCCCCGGGGGGGTGCAACCAAAAACATTCAGTACTTC TRBJ2-4 - TRBD2 TRBV27
CASSPVPGQGLNTEAFF TGTGCCAGCAGCCCCGTCCCGGGACAGGGACTGAACACTGAAGCTTTCTTT TRBJ1-1 - TRBD1 TRBV6-4
CSAGQGGAFF TGCAGCGCAGGACAGGGAGGAGCTTTCTTT TRBJ1-1 once TRBD1 TRBV29-1
CASSRGLAGAETQYF TGTGCCAGCAGCCGCGGGTTGGCGGGAGCAGAGACCCAGTACTTC TRBJ2-5 once TRBD2 TRBV6-5
CASMTVDSYEQYF TGTGCCAGCATGACAGTTGACTCCTACGAGCAGTACTTC TRBJ2-7 - - TRBV5-6
CATSKAGTGSHEQYF TGTGCCACCAGCAAAGCCGGGACAGGGTCCCACGAGCAGTACTTC TRBJ2-7 - TRBD1 TRBV15
CSVATPRDGNTIYF TGCAGCGTTGCAACCCCACGAGACGGAAACACCATATATTTT TRBJ1-3 once - TRBV29-1
CASSTLANTEAFF TGTGCCAGTAGTACCCTGGCGAACACTGAAGCTTTCTTT TRBJ1-1 - - TRBV19
CASSFGTGGYEQYF TGTGCCAGCAGCTTCGGGACAGGGGGGTACGAGCAGTACTTC TRBJ2-7 - TRBD1 TRBV5-6
CASSTPRGANTGELFF TGTGCCAGCAGTACCCCCCGGGGGGCGAACACCGGGGAGCTGTTTTTT TRBJ2-2 - TRBD2 TRBV6-7
CASSSVGTQHNSPLHF TGTGCCAGCAGCTCCGTGGGGACGCAGCATAATTCACCCCTCCACTTT TRBJ1-6 few - TRBV7-2
CASSFRTGPNEKLFF TGTGCCAGCAGCTTTCGGACAGGGCCCAATGAAAAACTGTTTTTT TRBJ1-4 - TRBD1 TRBV9
CAWSVLSNQPQHF TGTGCCTGGAGTGTACTGAGCAATCAGCCCCAGCATTTT TRBJ1-5 - - TRBV30